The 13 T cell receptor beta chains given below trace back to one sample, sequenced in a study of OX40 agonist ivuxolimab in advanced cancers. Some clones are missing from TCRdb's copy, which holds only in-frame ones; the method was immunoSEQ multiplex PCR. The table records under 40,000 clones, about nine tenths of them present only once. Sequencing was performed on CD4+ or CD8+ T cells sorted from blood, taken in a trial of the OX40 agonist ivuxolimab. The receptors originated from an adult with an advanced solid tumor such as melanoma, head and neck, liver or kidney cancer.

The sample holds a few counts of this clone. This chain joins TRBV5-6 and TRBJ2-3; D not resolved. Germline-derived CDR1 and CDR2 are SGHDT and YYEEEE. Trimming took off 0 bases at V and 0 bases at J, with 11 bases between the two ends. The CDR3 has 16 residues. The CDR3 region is CASSLAGAASTDTQYF. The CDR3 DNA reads TGTGCCAGCAGCTTGGCGGGCGCCGCAAGCACAGATACGCAGTATTTT.

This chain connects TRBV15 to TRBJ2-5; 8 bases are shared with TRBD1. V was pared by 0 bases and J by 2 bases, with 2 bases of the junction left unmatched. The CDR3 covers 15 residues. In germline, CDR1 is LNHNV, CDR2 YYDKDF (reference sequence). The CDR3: CATSRDGDRQETQYF. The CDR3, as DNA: TGTGCCACCAGCAGAGATGGGGACAGGCAAGAGACCCAGTACTTC. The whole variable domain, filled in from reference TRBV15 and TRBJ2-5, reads DAMVIQNPRYQVTQFGKPVTLSCSQTLNHNVMYWYQQKSSQAPKLLFHYYDKDFNNEADTPDNFQSRRPNTSFCFLDIRSPGLGDTAMYLCATSRDGDRQETQYFGPGTRLLVL.

The CDR3 nucleotides read TGTGCCAGCAGCTTAGGGCTAGCGGGAGTGGCAGGGGAGCAGTTCTTC. This codes for CASSLGLAGVAGEQFF. The J gene is TRBJ2-1, the V gene TRBV11-3; TRBD2 agrees at 10 bases. Germline loops: CDR1 SGHNT, CDR2 YENEEA. Losses at the gene ends were 1 base for V and 10 bases for J; bases not matched to a gene: 10. The CDR3 is 16 amino acids.

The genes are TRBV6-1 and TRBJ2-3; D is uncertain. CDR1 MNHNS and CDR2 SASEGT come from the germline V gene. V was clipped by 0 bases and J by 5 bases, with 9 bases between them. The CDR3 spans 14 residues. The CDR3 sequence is CASSEALLKDTQYF. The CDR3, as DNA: TGTGCCAGCAGTGAAGCCTTACTTAAAGATACGCAGTATTTT.

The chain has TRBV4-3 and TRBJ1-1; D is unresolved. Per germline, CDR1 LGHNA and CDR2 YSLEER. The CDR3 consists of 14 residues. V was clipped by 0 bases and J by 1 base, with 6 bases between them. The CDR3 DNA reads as TGCGCCAGCAGCCAAGATTTTTGGAACACTGAAGCTTTCTTT. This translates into CASSQDFWNTEAFF.

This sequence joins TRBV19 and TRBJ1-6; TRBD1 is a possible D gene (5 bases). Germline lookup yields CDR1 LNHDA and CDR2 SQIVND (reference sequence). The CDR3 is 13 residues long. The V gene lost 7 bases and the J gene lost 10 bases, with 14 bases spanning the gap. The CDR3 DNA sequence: TGTGCCAGTAACTTGGGGGTTGACTCACCCCTCCACTTT. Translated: CASNLGVDSPLHF.

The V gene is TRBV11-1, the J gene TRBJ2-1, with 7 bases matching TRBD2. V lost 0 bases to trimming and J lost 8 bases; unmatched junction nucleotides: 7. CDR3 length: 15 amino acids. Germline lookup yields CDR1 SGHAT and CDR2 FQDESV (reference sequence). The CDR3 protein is CASSLASAGRDEQFF. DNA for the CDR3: TGTGCCAGCAGCTTAGCGTCAGCGGGGCGGGATGAGCAGTTCTTC.

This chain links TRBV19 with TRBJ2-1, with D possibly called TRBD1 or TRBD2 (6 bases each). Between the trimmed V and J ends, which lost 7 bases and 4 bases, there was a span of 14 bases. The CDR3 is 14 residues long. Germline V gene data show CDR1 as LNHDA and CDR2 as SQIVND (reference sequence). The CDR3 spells CASMFRGPYNEQFF. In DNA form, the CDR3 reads TGTGCCAGTATGTTCCGGGGGCCTTACAATGAGCAGTTCTTC.

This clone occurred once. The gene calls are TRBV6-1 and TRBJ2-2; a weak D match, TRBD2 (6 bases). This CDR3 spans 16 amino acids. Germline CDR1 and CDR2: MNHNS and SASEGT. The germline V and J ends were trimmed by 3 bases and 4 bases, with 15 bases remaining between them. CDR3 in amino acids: CASSEGFGGVTGELFF. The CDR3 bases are TGTGCCAGCAGTGAGGGTTTCGGGGGAGTCACCGGGGAGCTGTTTTTT.

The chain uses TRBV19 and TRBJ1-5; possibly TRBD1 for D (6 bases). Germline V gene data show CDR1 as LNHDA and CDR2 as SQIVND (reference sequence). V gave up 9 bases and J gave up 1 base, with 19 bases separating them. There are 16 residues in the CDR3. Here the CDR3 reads CARRRQAKESNQPQHF. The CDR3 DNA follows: TGTGCCAGACGTAGACAGGCCAAGGAGAGCAATCAGCCCCAGCATTTT.

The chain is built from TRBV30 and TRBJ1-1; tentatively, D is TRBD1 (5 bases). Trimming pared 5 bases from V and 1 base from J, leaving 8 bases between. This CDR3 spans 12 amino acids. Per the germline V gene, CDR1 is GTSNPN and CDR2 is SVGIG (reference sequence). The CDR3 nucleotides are TGTGCCTGGGTTACAGGGAACACTGAAGCTTTCTTT. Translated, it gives CAWVTGNTEAFF.

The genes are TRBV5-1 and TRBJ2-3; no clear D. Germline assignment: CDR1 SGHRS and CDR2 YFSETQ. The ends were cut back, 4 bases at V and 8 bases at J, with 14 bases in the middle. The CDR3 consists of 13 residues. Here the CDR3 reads CASSGAGDATQYF. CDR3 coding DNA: TGCGCCAGCAGCGGAGCCGGAGATGCTACGCAGTATTTT.

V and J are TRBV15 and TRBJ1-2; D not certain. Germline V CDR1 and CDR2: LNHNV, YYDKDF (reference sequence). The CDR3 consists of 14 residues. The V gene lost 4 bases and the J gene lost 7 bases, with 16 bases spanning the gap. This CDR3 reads CATSTTRTKGGYTF. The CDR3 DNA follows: TGTGCCACCAGCACGACACGGACCAAGGGTGGCTACACCTTC.